The next 12 T cell receptor beta chains were all read from a single sample in a study of regulatory T cells in long-lasting Graves disease. In building TCR beta libraries, iRepertoire HTBI primers were used together with Arm-PCR of CDR3 regions. TCRdb redid the calling of the multiplex PCR reads with MiXCR, one entry per CDR3 protein. The sample shows 400,000 to 550,000 distinct CDR3 sequences, roughly 17% of them seen only once. Time point meaning: newly diagnosed GD, antithyroid drugs for less than 3 months. With RNA extracted from PBMCs as input, the TCR library was made. These data were likewise used in another study, on T cells in Graves' hyperthyroidism and ophthalmopathy.

The sequencing used peripheral blood mononuclear cells (PBMCs), collected at new diagnosis, from a patient treated with antithyroid drugs. All receptors derive from a woman in her thirties with Graves disease.

The sample holds many counts of this clonotype. The J gene is TRBJ1-1, the V gene TRBV7-9, with D maybe TRBD1 (6 bases). V shed 6 bases and J shed 1 base, with 12 bases lying between them. This CDR3 spans 14 amino acids. The germline gives CDR1 SEHNR, CDR2 FQNEAQ (reference sequence). This CDR3 is CASRVGGRNTEAFF. For the CDR3, the DNA is TGTGCCAGCAGGGTCGGGGGCCGGAACACTGAAGCTTTCTTT.

This clonotype was seen repeatedly, ten times or more. V gene TRBV6-2 or TRBV6-3 combines with J gene TRBJ1-5; D is unresolved. Germline V CDR1 and CDR2: MNHEY, SVGEGT. Trimming removed 0 bases at V and 4 bases at J, with 19 bases between. This CDR3 comprises 18 residues. The CDR3 is CASSYSIQREQANQPQHF. In DNA, the CDR3 is TGTGCCAGCAGTTACTCGATTCAGAGAGAACAAGCGAATCAGCCCCAGCATTTT.

This rearrangement joins TRBV24-1 to TRBJ2-3; D remains ambiguous. V was shortened by 5 bases and J by 6 bases, with 14 bases between the two germline ends. The CDR3 runs to 14 residues. CDR1 and CDR2 (germline): KGHDR, SFDVKD. CDR3 residues: CATSAAGTLDTQYF. For the CDR3, the DNA is TGTGCCACCAGTGCCGCCGGTACCCTGGATACGCAGTATTTT.

Ten or more counts support this clonotype. The chain links TRBV6-1 to TRBJ2-5; 10 bases map to TRBD2. The CDR3 is 13 residues long. With V trimmed by 4 bases and J by 4 bases, 0 bases remained unmatched. The V gene's germline CDR1 is MNHNS and CDR2 SASEGT. The CDR3 loop is CASSGTSGETQYF. The CDR3 DNA follows: TGTGCCAGCAGTGGGACTAGCGGAGAGACCCAGTACTTC.

This clonotype has ten or more counts. The rearrangement uses TRBV30 and TRBJ2-3; TRBD2 agrees at 8 bases. Germline CDR1 and CDR2: GTSNPN and SVGIG (reference sequence). V lost 0 bases and J lost 3; bases outside the gene matches: 5. The CDR3 runs 15 residues. The CDR3 is CAWSVLAGGTDTQYF. In nucleotides, the CDR3 is TGTGCCTGGAGTGTCTTGGCGGGGGGAACAGATACGCAGTATTTT. Looking up the rest from reference TRBV30 and TRBJ2-3 gives the full variable domain: SQTIHQWPATLVQPVGSPLSLECTVEGTSNPNLYWYRQAAGRGLQLLFYSVGIGQISSEVPQNLSASRPQDRQFILSSKKLLLSDSGFYLCAWSVLAGGTDTQYFGPGTRLTVL.

A few counts support this clonotype. V usage is TRBV7-2 and J usage is TRBJ1-2; TRBD1 might be the D (6 bases). The CDR3 sequence is 14 residues long. Deletions cut 2 bases from V and 2 bases from J, with 9 bases between. Germline values: CDR1 SGHTA, CDR2 FQGNSA. The CDR3 DNA is TGTGCCAGCAGCTTAATGGGGGCAAACTATGGCTACACCTTC. Amino acid sequence: CASSLMGANYGYTF.

This clonotype was seen repeatedly, ten times or more. The chain combines TRBV7-2 with TRBJ2-3; TRBD2 matches at 11 bases. The CDR3 loop spans 17 amino acids. The germline V gene has CDR1 SGHTA and CDR2 FQGNSA. V was clipped by 5 bases and J by 9 bases; unmatched bases: 16. The CDR3 reads CASSLPTSGIPLKTQYF. As DNA, the CDR3 is TGTGCCAGCAGCCTCCCGACTAGCGGGATACCCCTCAAGACGCAGTATTTT.

The chain links TRBV18 to TRBJ2-7; TRBD2 aligns across 9 bases. CDR3 length: 15 amino acids. The germline V gene encodes CDR1 KGHSH and CDR2 LQKENI. The trim removed 5 bases at V and 2 bases at J, leaving 7 bases unmatched. The DNA for the CDR3 is TGTGCCAGCTCAGCCCTAGCGGGATCGACCTACGAGCAGTACTTC. Protein sequence: CASSALAGSTYEQYF.

There are many counts of this clonotype. CDR3 sequence (DNA): TGTGCCAGCAGCTCCACCTCCTCCGGGACAGCTATCTACGAGCAGTACTTC. Encoded protein: CASSSTSSGTAIYEQYF. This rearrangement joins TRBV7-9 to TRBJ2-7, with 7 bases matching TRBD1. The CDR3 spans 17 residues. V was pared by 4 bases and J by 3 bases, with 15 bases of the junction left unmatched. Germline V lookup: CDR1 SEHNR, CDR2 FQNEAQ (reference sequence).

This clonotype was seen more than once but under ten times. V usage is TRBV6-4 and J usage is TRBJ2-1, with 7 nucleotides matching TRBD2. This CDR3 spans 14 amino acids. Germline CDR1 and CDR2: MRHNA and SNTAGT. The V segment lost 3 bases and the J segment 6 bases; nucleotides outside the gene matches: 5. The CDR3 protein is CASSETSATNEQFF. CDR3 DNA: TGTGCCAGCAGTGAAACTAGCGCTACCAATGAGCAGTTCTTC.

This clonotype was found a few times. CDR3 DNA: TGTGCCACCAGTGATTTGGTAGGTCCCAATGAGCAGTTCTTC. Amino acids: CATSDLVGPNEQFF. V gene TRBV24-1 combines with J gene TRBJ2-1; no definite D call. The CDR3 covers 14 residues. The germline gives CDR1 KGHDR, CDR2 SFDVKD. V lost 0 bases, J lost 6 bases, and 8 bases lay in between.

This clonotype has just a few counts. The chain couples TRBV3-1 to TRBJ1-3; D is unclear. The CDR3 totals 12 residues. Germline CDR1 is LGHDT and CDR2 is YNNKEL (reference sequence). V dropped 0 bases and J dropped 7 bases, with 4 bases sitting between them. DNA of the CDR3: TGTGCCAGCAGCCAAGATTCGAACACCATATATTTT. Translating gives CASSQDSNTIYF.